A selection of T cell receptor beta chains follows, all from one sample in a study of CD8+ T cells in alopecia areata. The repertoire was sequenced with immunoSEQ multiplex PCR; TCRdb's copy has only in-frame clones and lacks some. The sample includes some 190,000 clones, 50% to 70% seen only once; the top ten take approximately 1.3%. The sequencing here drew on CD4+ T cells sorted from blood, taken around week 50, from a patient treated with tofacitinib. The receptor set was obtained from a human donor with alopecia areata. Each CDR3 is given with its conserved first and last residue. A D gene is named only where the DNA matches it firmly. A clone size is listed for some rows: how often the clone was seen (once, few, many), or a class if it is expanded.

J: TRBJ2-5
V: TRBV29-1
D: -
size: few
DNA: TGCAGCGTTGAATTGCGGGCTTTGGGGACCCAGTACTTC
CDR3: CSVELRALGTQYF

J: TRBJ2-6
V: TRBV6-5
D: -
size: -
DNA: TGTGCCAGCTCACAGATCTCTGGGGCCAACGTCCTGACTTTC
CDR3: CASSQISGANVLTF

J: TRBJ1-1
V: TRBV5-1
D: -
size: -
DNA: TGCGCCAGCAGCTTGTCAGTTGGGCTGAGCGAAGCTTTCTTT
CDR3: CASSLSVGLSEAFF

J: TRBJ1-1
V: TRBV2
D: -
size: once
DNA: TGTGCCAGCAGGGCGGAGTTGAACACTGAAGCTTTCTTT
CDR3: CASRAELNTEAFF

J: TRBJ1-3
V: TRBV30
D: -
size: -
DNA: TGTGCCACTATGGGTGGAAACACCATATATTTT
CDR3: CATMGGNTIYF

J: TRBJ1-6
V: TRBV30
D: -
size: -
DNA: TGTGCCTGTTCGGCCACCAGGGACGTGCCCTATAATTCACCCCTCCACTTT
CDR3: CACSATRDVPYNSPLHF

J: TRBJ2-6
V: TRBV18
D: TRBD2
size: -
DNA: TGTGCCAGCTCACCACTAGCGGGGGGATCTGGGGCCAACGTCCTGACTTTC
CDR3: CASSPLAGGSGANVLTF

J: TRBJ2-7
V: TRBV6-6
D: TRBD1
size: -
DNA: TGTGCCAGCAGCCCCGAGGGGACAGGGGCCAGCGAGCAGTACTTC
CDR3: CASSPEGTGASEQYF

J: TRBJ2-5
V: TRBV7-9
D: -
size: -
DNA: TGTGCCAGCAGCTTACGGAATTTACAAGAGACCCAGTACTTC
CDR3: CASSLRNLQETQYF

J: TRBJ2-6
V: TRBV5-1
D: -
size: -
DNA: TGCGCCAGCAGCTTGCCTGGGGGCTCTGGGGCCAACGTCCTGACTTTC
CDR3: CASSLPGGSGANVLTF

J: TRBJ1-1
V: TRBV29-1
D: TRBD1
size: -
DNA: TGCAGCGGTACGACAGGGGGGAACACTGAAGCTTTCTTT
CDR3: CSGTTGGNTEAFF

J: TRBJ2-1
V: TRBV2
D: -
size: -
DNA: TGTGCCAGCAGAGGGGGGACCCAAACCAAGGAGCAGTTCTTC
CDR3: CASRGGTQTKEQFF

J: TRBJ2-5
V: TRBV4-3
D: -
size: few
DNA: TGCGCCAGCAGCCAAGACGAGGGGGAGACCCAGTACTTC
CDR3: CASSQDEGETQYF

J: TRBJ2-3
V: TRBV4-3
D: TRBD2
size: few
DNA: TGCGCCAGCAGCCAAGATGGGACTAGTACAGATACGCAGTATTTT
CDR3: CASSQDGTSTDTQYF

J: TRBJ1-4
V: TRBV15
D: -
size: -
DNA: TGTGCCACCAAGGTCGGAACTAATGAAAAACTGTTTTTT
CDR3: CATKVGTNEKLFF

J: TRBJ2-5
V: TRBV29-1
D: -
size: -
DNA: TGCAGCGTTGAAGTTAGGGGGTCTGGGGAGACCCAGTACTTC
CDR3: CSVEVRGSGETQYF

J: TRBJ2-5
V: TRBV7-7
D: TRBD2
size: -
DNA: TGTGCCAGCAGCCCGGGGACTAGCGTAAGAGAGACCCAGTACTTC
CDR3: CASSPGTSVRETQYF

J: TRBJ2-6
V: TRBV11-3
D: -
size: once
DNA: TGTGCCAGCAGCGTGGAGGGAATGATGTTTGGGGCCAACGTCCTGACTTTC
CDR3: CASSVEGMMFGANVLTF

J: TRBJ2-5
V: TRBV5-1
D: -
size: -
DNA: TGCGCCAGCAGCAGGAGGGGGTTCCAAGAGACCCAGTACTTC
CDR3: CASSRRGFQETQYF

J: TRBJ1-1
V: TRBV5-1
D: -
size: -
DNA: TGCGCCAGCAGCTTGTCAGGGGACGCCGCGGGAGCTTTCTTT
CDR3: CASSLSGDAAGAFF

J: TRBJ1-4
V: TRBV19
D: -
size: few
DNA: TGTGCCAGTAGTCCGATGGGTGAAAAACTGTTTTTT
CDR3: CASSPMGEKLFF

J: TRBJ2-7
V: TRBV5-1
D: TRBD2
size: -
DNA: TGCGCCAGCAGCATTTCCGGGACTAACGAGCAGTACTTC
CDR3: CASSISGTNEQYF

J: TRBJ2-1
V: TRBV7-2
D: TRBD1
size: few
DNA: TGTGCCAGCAGCTTACACCGGGACAGGGGGTTCTTC
CDR3: CASSLHRDRGFF

J: TRBJ2-1
V: TRBV7-2
D: -
size: few
DNA: TGTGCCAGCAGCTCCGGGACTCATCCAGTAAATGAGCAGTTCTTC
CDR3: CASSSGTHPVNEQFF

J: TRBJ1-4
V: TRBV30
D: TRBD1
size: -
DNA: TGTGCCTGGAGTGTACACGCACAGGGGAATGAAAAACTGTTTTTT
CDR3: CAWSVHAQGNEKLFF

J: TRBJ1-1
V: TRBV29-1
D: -
size: -
DNA: TGCAGCGTAACAACCTTGTGGCCGGATGAAGCTTTCTTT
CDR3: CSVTTLWPDEAFF

J: TRBJ1-2
V: TRBV29-1
D: -
size: -
DNA: TGCAGCGTTGGAGGGGGGCAGGGTGGCGGCTATGGCTACACCTTC
CDR3: CSVGGGQGGGYGYTF

J: TRBJ2-1
V: TRBV10-3
D: -
size: -
DNA: TGTGCCACCCGAACTCTAGACAGTCTCAATGAGCAGTTCTTC
CDR3: CATRTLDSLNEQFF

J: TRBJ1-5
V: TRBV2
D: -
size: many
DNA: TGTGCCAGCATTGAGCGTCTCAATTGGCCCCAGCATTTT
CDR3: CASIERLNWPQHF

J: TRBJ2-1
V: TRBV5-4
D: TRBD1
size: -
DNA: TGTGCCAGCAGCTTTGGGGGACAGGGTAACAATGAGCAGTTCTTC
CDR3: CASSFGGQGNNEQFF

J: TRBJ2-3
V: TRBV10-3
D: TRBD1
size: -
DNA: TGTGCCATCAGCCGGGACAGGGGACTGACAGATACGCAGTATTTT
CDR3: CAISRDRGLTDTQYF

J: TRBJ1-1
V: TRBV29-1
D: TRBD1
size: -
DNA: TGCAGCGTTTCGGGGACGGACAGGAAGGCTGAAGCTTTCTTT
CDR3: CSVSGTDRKAEAFF

J: TRBJ1-2
V: TRBV15
D: -
size: -
DNA: TGTGCCACCTCTCCGGGTATAGACTATGGCTACACCTTC
CDR3: CATSPGIDYGYTF

J: TRBJ1-1
V: TRBV5-1
D: TRBD1
size: few
DNA: TGCGCCAGCAAGAGGATGAGGGGGCTCGAGGACACTGAAGCTTTCTTT
CDR3: CASKRMRGLEDTEAFF

J: TRBJ2-2
V: TRBV5-4
D: -
size: -
DNA: TGTGCCATGTGGGCGGGGAACACCGGGGAGCTGTTTTTT
CDR3: CAMWAGNTGELFF

J: TRBJ1-1
V: TRBV13
D: -
size: few
DNA: TGTGCCAGCAGCTACGGGGCGGAAGGCACTGAAGCTTTCTTT
CDR3: CASSYGAEGTEAFF

J: TRBJ1-2
V: TRBV27
D: TRBD1
size: -
DNA: TGTGCCAGGGGACAGTTAGCTAACTATGGCTACACCTTC
CDR3: CARGQLANYGYTF